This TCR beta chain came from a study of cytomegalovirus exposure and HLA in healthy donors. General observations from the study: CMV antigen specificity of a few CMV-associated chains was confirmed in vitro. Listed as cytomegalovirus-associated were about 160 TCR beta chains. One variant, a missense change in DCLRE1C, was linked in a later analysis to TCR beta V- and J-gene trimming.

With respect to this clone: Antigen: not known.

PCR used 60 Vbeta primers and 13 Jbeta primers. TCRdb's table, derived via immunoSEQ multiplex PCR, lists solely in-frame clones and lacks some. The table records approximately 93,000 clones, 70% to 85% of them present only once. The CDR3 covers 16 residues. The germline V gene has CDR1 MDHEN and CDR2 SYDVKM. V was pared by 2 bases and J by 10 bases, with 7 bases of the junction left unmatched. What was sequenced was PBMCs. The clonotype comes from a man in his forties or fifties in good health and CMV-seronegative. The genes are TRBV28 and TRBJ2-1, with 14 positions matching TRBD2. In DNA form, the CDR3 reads TGTGCCAGCAGTTTAAAGCCGGGACTAGCGGGAGTCGAGCAGTTCTTC. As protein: CASSLKPGLAGVEQFF.